The TCR beta chain under discussion was sequenced for a study of cytotoxic CD8 clonotypes in ibrutinib-treated CLL. The germline V gene has CDR1 MNHNY and CDR2 SVGAGI (reference sequence). The CDR3 has 15 amino acids. The V and J ends lost 1 base and 6 bases, in that order; junction bases with no gene match: 5. TCRdb's copy holds only in-frame clones and misses some; the assay was immunoSEQ multiplex PCR. The data contain some 130,000 clones, around 85% of them singletons. Sequenced material: PBMCs, taken after 24 months of ibrutinib treatment. The sequence came from a human donor with chronic lymphocytic leukemia. The J gene is TRBJ2-7, the V gene TRBV6-6, with 11 bases fitting TRBD2. Written as DNA, the CDR3 is TGTGCCAGCAGTTACTTAGCGGGAGGGCCTCTCGAGCAGTACTTC. Translating it yields CASSYLAGGPLEQYF.